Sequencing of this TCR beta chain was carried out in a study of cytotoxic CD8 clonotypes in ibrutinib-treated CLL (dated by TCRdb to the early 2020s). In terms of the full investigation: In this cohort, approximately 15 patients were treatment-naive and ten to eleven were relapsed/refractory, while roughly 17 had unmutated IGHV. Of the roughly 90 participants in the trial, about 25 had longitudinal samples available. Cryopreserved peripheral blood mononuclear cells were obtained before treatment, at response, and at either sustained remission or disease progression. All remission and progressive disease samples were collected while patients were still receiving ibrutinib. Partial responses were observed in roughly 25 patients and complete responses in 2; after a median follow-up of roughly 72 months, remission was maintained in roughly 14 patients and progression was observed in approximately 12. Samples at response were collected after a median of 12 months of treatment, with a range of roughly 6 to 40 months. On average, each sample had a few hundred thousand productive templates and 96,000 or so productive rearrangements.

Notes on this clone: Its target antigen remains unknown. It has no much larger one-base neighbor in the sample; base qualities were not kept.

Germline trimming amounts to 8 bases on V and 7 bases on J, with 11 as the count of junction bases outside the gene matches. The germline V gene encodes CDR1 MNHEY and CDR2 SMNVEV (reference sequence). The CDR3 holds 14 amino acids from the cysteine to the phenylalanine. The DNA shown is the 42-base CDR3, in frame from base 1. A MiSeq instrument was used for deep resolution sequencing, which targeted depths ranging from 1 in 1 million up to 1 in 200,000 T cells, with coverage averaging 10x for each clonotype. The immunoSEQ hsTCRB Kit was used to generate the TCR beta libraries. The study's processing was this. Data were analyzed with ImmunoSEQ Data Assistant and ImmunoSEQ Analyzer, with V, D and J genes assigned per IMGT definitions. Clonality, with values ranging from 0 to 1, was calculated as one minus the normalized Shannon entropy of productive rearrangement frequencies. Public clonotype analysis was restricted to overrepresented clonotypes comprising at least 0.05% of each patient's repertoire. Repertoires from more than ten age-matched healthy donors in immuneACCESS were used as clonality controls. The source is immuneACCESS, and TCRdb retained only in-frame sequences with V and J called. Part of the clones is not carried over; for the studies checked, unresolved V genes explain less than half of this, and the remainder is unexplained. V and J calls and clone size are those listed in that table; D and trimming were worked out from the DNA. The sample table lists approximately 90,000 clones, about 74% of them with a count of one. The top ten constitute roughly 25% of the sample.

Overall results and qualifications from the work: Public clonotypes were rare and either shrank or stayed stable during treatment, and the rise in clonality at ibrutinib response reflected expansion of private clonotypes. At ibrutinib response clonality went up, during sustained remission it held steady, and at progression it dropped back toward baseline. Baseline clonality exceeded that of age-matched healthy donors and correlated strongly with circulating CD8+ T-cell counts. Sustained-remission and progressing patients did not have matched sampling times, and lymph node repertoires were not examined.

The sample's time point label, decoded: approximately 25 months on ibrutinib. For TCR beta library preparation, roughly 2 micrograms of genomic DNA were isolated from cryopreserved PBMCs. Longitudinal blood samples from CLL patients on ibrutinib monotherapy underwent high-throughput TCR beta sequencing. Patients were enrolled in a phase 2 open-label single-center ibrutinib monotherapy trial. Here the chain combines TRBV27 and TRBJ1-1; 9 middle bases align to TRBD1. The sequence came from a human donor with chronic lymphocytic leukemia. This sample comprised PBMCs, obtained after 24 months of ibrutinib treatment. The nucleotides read TGTGCCAGCTCGGACCGGGACAGGGTAATTGAAGCTTTCTTT. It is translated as CASSDRDRVIEAFF.